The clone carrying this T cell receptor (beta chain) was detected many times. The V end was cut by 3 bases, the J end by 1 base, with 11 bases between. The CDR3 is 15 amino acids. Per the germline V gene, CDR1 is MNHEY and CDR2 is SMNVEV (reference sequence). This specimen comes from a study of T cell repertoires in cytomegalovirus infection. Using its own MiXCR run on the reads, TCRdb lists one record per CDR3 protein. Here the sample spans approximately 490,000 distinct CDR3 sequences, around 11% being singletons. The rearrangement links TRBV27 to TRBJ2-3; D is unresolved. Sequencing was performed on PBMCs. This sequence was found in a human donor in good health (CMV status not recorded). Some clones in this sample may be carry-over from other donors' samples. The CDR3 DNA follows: TGTGCCAGCAGTTTGACACCTCGGCGCACAGATACGCAGTATTTT. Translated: CASSLTPRRTDTQYF.